Below are 9 T cell receptor beta chains sequenced from a single sample in a study of CD8+CD57+ T cells in acquired aplastic anemia. Investigators profiled TCR beta VDJ and CDR3 from genomic DNA template. A single record per CDR3 protein comes from TCRdb applying MiXCR to the reads. The repertoire holds roughly 150,000 distinct CDR3 sequences, with 35% to 55% as singletons. The specimen was sorted CD4+, CD8+, or CD8+CD57+ T cells (not recorded which) from PBMCs. The receptors here all came from a human donor in good health.

This clonotype has a handful of counts. The chain links TRBV15 to TRBJ1-6; D remains unclear. Trimming shortened V by 1 base and J by 7 bases, and 14 bases separated the two germline ends. Germline-derived CDR1 and CDR2 are LNHNV and YYDKDF (reference sequence). This CDR3 is 16 amino acids long. In DNA form, the CDR3 reads TGTGCCACCAGCAGAGCGCCCGACCGACGGAATTCACCCCTCCACTTT. Translating gives CATSRAPDRRNSPLHF.

This clonotype was seen at least ten times. J is TRBJ2-3 and V is TRBV7-8; weak D call: TRBD2 (5 bases). The CDR3 covers 12 residues. V gave up 5 bases and J gave up 7 bases, with 10 bases separating them. Germline V gene lookup returns CDR1 SGHVS and CDR2 FQNEAQ. CDR3: CASSRSGNTQYF. The CDR3 coding sequence is TGTGCCAGCAGCCGATCGGGGAATACGCAGTATTTT.

The V call is TRBV18, the J call TRBJ2-2; 9 nucleotides line up with TRBD1. This CDR3 spans 14 amino acids. The germline gives CDR1 KGHSH, CDR2 LQKENI. Losses at the gene ends were 5 bases for V and 5 bases for J; bases not matched to a gene: 3. CDR3 DNA sequence: TGTGCCAGCTCAGGGACAGGGACTACCGGGGAGCTGTTTTTT. As protein: CASSGTGTTGELFF. The full variable domain, in which reference TRBV18 and TRBJ2-2 provide the parts outside the CDR3, is NAGVMQNPRHLVRRRGQEARLRCSPMKGHSHVYWYRQLPEEGLKFMVYLQKENIIDESGMPKERFSAEFPKEGPSILRIQQVVRGDSAAYFCASSGTGTTGELFFGEGSRLTVL.

This clonotype occurred a few times. The chain recombines TRBV19 with TRBJ1-1; possibly TRBD1 for D (6 bases). The V gene lost 0 bases and the J gene lost 7 bases, with 18 bases spanning the gap. CDR1 and CDR2 from the germline V gene are LNHDA and SQIVND (reference sequence). CDR3 length equals 16 residues. The CDR3 sequence: CASSIDGRRGIGEAFF. CDR3 bases: TGTGCCAGTAGTATAGATGGAAGGAGGGGGATAGGTGAAGCTTTCTTT.

The chain combines TRBV24-1 with TRBJ1-4; D not resolved. The V gene's germline CDR1 is KGHDR and CDR2 SFDVKD. Trimming pared 3 bases from V and 7 bases from J, leaving 8 bases between. This CDR3 contains 13 residues. The DNA for the CDR3 is TGTGCCACCAGTGATGATCCGGGTGAAAAACTGTTTTTT. It codes for CATSDDPGEKLFF.

V is TRBV11-2 and J is TRBJ1-6; 10 bases fit TRBD1. Germline CDR1 and CDR2: SGHAT and FQNNGV. This CDR3 is 15 amino acids long. Losses at the gene ends were 8 bases for V and 8 bases for J; bases not matched to a gene: 9. This chain's CDR3 is CASHAPGQGYSPLHF. The CDR3 DNA sequence: TGTGCCAGCCACGCGCCGGGACAGGGGTATTCACCCCTCCACTTT.

The chain uses TRBV2 and TRBJ1-1; D unresolved. Per germline, CDR1 SNHLY and CDR2 FYNNEI. V dropped 7 bases and J dropped 6 bases, with 15 bases sitting between them. The CDR3 totals 13 residues. CDR3 sequence: CASKVRVLSEAFF. The CDR3 DNA follows: TGTGCCAGCAAGGTACGGGTTTTGTCTGAAGCTTTCTTT.

This clonotype was seen once. The rearrangement links TRBV5-1 to TRBJ2-7; D remains ambiguous. The CDR3 consists of 13 residues. V lost 2 bases to trimming and J lost 2 bases, with 8 bases between them. CDR1 and CDR2 (germline): SGHRS, YFSETQ. Here the CDR3 reads CASSFEPTYEQYF. CDR3 nucleotides: TGCGCCAGCAGCTTTGAGCCTACCTACGAGCAGTACTTC.

This CDR3 is CSANGVAYEQYF. Here the CDR3 DNA reads TGCAGTGCTAATGGGGTCGCCTACGAGCAGTACTTC. The chain recombines TRBV20-1 with TRBJ2-7, with D uncertain. CDR1 DFQATT and CDR2 SNEGSKA come from the germline V gene (reference sequence). V was trimmed by 4 bases and J by 2 bases, leaving 9 bases between them. The length of the CDR3 is 12 residues.